This T cell receptor (beta chain) stems from a study of control samples from healthy donors and cancer patients. The assay was immunoSEQ multiplex PCR, and TCRdb's table has in-frame clones only and misses some. This sample carries 150,000 to 200,000 clones, around 90% of them seen once, and the ten largest clones take roughly 1.3%. This CDR3 is built from 14 residues. Germline V gene sequence: CDR1 MNHEY, CDR2 SMNVEV (reference sequence). Trimming removed 4 bases at V and 6 bases at J, with 14 bases between. This rearrangement joins TRBV27 to TRBJ2-3, with D unclear. The clonotype was recovered from a woman aged 50 to 65 in good health. Material: blood. CDR3 sequence (DNA): TGTGCCAGCAGTTCCGACTTGTTTGGGGATACGCAGTATTTT. Translation: CASSSDLFGDTQYF.